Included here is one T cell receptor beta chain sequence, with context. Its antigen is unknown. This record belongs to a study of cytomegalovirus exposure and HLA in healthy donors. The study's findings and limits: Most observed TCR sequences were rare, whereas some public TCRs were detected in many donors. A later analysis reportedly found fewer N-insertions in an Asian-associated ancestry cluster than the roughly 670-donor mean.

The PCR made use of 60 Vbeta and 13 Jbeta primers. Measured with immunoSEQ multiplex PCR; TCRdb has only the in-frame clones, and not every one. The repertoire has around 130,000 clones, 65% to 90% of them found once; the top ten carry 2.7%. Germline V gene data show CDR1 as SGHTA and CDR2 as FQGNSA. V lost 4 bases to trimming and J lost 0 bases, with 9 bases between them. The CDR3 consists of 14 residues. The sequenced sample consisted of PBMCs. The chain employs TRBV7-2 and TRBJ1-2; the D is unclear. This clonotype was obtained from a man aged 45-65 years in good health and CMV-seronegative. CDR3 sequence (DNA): TGTGCCAGCAGCTGGGCAGACCCTAACTATGGCTACACCTTC. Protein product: CASSWADPNYGYTF.